The rows below give T cell receptor beta chains drawn from one sample of a study of blood T cell repertoires in COVID-19. Assay used: immunoSEQ multiplex PCR; TCRdb lists only in-frame clones, some missing. The sample has under 150,000 clones, more than 70% seen once; the top ten hold 1.5%. Sequenced: peripheral blood. The source of these receptors is a human donor in a cohort sampled during active COVID-19. Both conserved end residues are part of each CDR3. D genes are given only for firm matches. Size is stated for part of the rows, as once, few or many counts, or as a class when the clone is expanded.

abundance: .
v_gene: TRBV5-1
j_gene: TRBJ2-7
d_gene: TRBD1
len: 15
CDR3aa: CASSRAGTVDYEQYF
CDR3nt: TGCGCCAGCAGCCGTGCCGGGACAGTCGACTACGAGCAGTACTTC

abundance: .
v_gene: TRBV6-1
j_gene: TRBJ1-1
d_gene: TRBD1
len: 14
CDR3aa: CASSERGRNTEAFF
CDR3nt: TGTGCCAGCAGTGAAAGGGGGCGGAATACTGAAGCTTTCTTT

abundance: .
v_gene: TRBV7-2
j_gene: TRBJ2-1
d_gene: TRBD2
len: 16
CDR3aa: CASSRYTSGTYNEQFF
CDR3nt: TGTGCCAGCAGCCGCTATACTAGCGGGACCTACAATGAGCAGTTCTTC

abundance: .
v_gene: TRBV5-4
j_gene: TRBJ2-7
d_gene: .
len: 12
CDR3aa: CASSLVDNEQYF
CDR3nt: TGTGCCAGCAGCTTGGTAGATAACGAGCAGTACTTC

abundance: .
v_gene: TRBV7-6
j_gene: TRBJ2-7
d_gene: .
len: 15
CDR3aa: CASSSVQSGSYEQYF
CDR3nt: TGTGCCAGCAGCTCCGTCCAGTCAGGGTCCTACGAGCAGTACTTC

abundance: .
v_gene: TRBV4-1
j_gene: TRBJ2-1
d_gene: TRBD2
len: 15
CDR3aa: CASSLAQTSGNEQFF
CDR3nt: TGCGCCAGCAGCCTTGCCCAGACTAGCGGTAATGAGCAGTTCTTC

abundance: .
v_gene: TRBV5-1
j_gene: TRBJ2-7
d_gene: .
len: 14
CDR3aa: CASSFVGGGNEQYF
CDR3nt: TGCGCCAGCAGCTTTGTAGGGGGCGGGAACGAGCAGTACTTC

abundance: few
v_gene: TRBV5-4
j_gene: TRBJ1-1
d_gene: .
len: 14
CDR3aa: CASSLRGMNTEAFF
CDR3nt: TGTGCCAGCAGCTTGCGGGGGATGAACACTGAAGCTTTCTTT

abundance: .
v_gene: TRBV21-1
j_gene: TRBJ2-3
d_gene: .
len: 17
CDR3aa: CASSKAPEQGVPDTQYF
CDR3nt: TGTGCCAGCAGCAAAGCCCCAGAACAGGGGGTTCCAGATACGCAGTATTTT

abundance: once
v_gene: TRBV7-6
j_gene: TRBJ1-1
d_gene: .
len: 13
CDR3aa: CATGGELNTEAFF
CDR3nt: TGTGCCACCGGGGGGGAGCTGAACACTGAAGCTTTCTTT

abundance: few
v_gene: TRBV7-6
j_gene: TRBJ1-1
d_gene: .
len: 13
CDR3aa: CASSLERGTEAFF
CDR3nt: TGTGCCAGCAGCTTAGAAAGGGGCACTGAAGCTTTCTTT

abundance: .
v_gene: TRBV5-1
j_gene: TRBJ1-1
d_gene: .
len: 14
CDR3aa: CASSLDRANTEAFF
CDR3nt: TGCGCCAGCAGCTTGGACAGGGCGAACACTGAAGCTTTCTTT

abundance: .
v_gene: TRBV5-8
j_gene: TRBJ2-3
d_gene: .
len: 18
CDR3aa: CASSPPPLIASGTDTQYF
CDR3nt: TGTGCCAGCAGCCCCCCACCCCTGATCGCTAGCGGCACAGATACGCAGTATTTT

abundance: .
v_gene: TRBV7-8
j_gene: TRBJ2-7
d_gene: .
len: 16
CDR3aa: CASSLVVTGSSYEQYF
CDR3nt: TGTGCCAGCAGCTTAGTCGTTACAGGGTCGTCCTACGAGCAGTACTTC

abundance: .
v_gene: TRBV12-2
j_gene: TRBJ2-7
d_gene: .
len: 18
CDR3aa: CASRLVQGGTGDRYEQYF
CDR3nt: TGTGCAAGTCGCTTAGTTCAGGGAGGGACAGGGGACAGGTACGAGCAGTACTTC

abundance: .
v_gene: TRBV12-3/TRBV12-4
j_gene: TRBJ2-7
d_gene: .
len: 13
CDR3aa: CASSLRQGAEQYF
CDR3nt: TGTGCCAGCAGTTTAAGGCAGGGCGCCGAGCAGTACTTC

abundance: few
v_gene: TRBV5-6
j_gene: TRBJ1-2
d_gene: TRBD1
len: 14
CDR3aa: CASSSGQGHYGYTF
CDR3nt: TGTGCCAGCAGCTCGGGACAGGGACACTATGGCTACACCTTC

abundance: .
v_gene: TRBV11-2
j_gene: TRBJ2-2
d_gene: TRBD2
len: 17
CDR3aa: CASSLLRRRGRTGELFF
CDR3nt: TGTGCCAGCAGCTTACTCCGGCGGCGGGGGAGAACCGGGGAGCTGTTTTTT

abundance: .
v_gene: TRBV9
j_gene: TRBJ1-2
d_gene: TRBD1
len: 17
CDR3aa: CASSDQFRDRGNYGYTF
CDR3nt: TGTGCCAGCAGCGACCAATTCCGGGACAGGGGGAACTATGGCTACACCTTC

abundance: .
v_gene: TRBV6-2/TRBV6-3
j_gene: TRBJ2-3
d_gene: .
len: 18
CDR3aa: CASSYSGLRVSSTDTQYF
CDR3nt: TGTGCCAGCAGTTACTCGGGACTTCGAGTTTCCAGCACAGATACGCAGTATTTT

abundance: .
v_gene: TRBV19
j_gene: TRBJ1-2
d_gene: TRBD1
len: 17
CDR3aa: CASSPIWRDRGLHGYTF
CDR3nt: TGTGCCAGTAGTCCCATTTGGAGGGACAGGGGGCTCCATGGCTACACCTTC

abundance: .
v_gene: TRBV2
j_gene: TRBJ1-5
d_gene: TRBD1
len: 18
CDR3aa: CASTSGGDGEFGNQPQHF
CDR3nt: TGTGCCAGCACCTCAGGGGGAGATGGTGAGTTCGGCAATCAGCCCCAGCATTTT

abundance: .
v_gene: TRBV5-6
j_gene: TRBJ1-4
d_gene: .
len: 15
CDR3aa: CASSLGRGVNEKLFF
CDR3nt: TGTGCCAGCTCCCTGGGCCGGGGGGTTAATGAAAAACTGTTTTTT

abundance: once
v_gene: TRBV18
j_gene: TRBJ2-6
d_gene: .
len: 17
CDR3aa: CASSPLPAGPGANVLTF
CDR3nt: TGTGCCAGCTCACCCCTACCCGCAGGGCCTGGGGCCAACGTCCTGACTTTC

abundance: .
v_gene: TRBV4-1
j_gene: TRBJ1-6
d_gene: .
len: 15
CDR3aa: CASSQEGGLRSPLHF
CDR3nt: TGCGCCAGCAGCCAAGAGGGGGGGCTTCGGTCACCCCTCCACTTT

abundance: .
v_gene: TRBV5-1
j_gene: TRBJ2-2
d_gene: .
len: 13
CDR3aa: CASSSTAGGELFF
CDR3nt: TGCGCCAGCAGCTCCACGGCGGGCGGGGAGCTGTTTTTT

abundance: .
v_gene: TRBV6-5
j_gene: TRBJ2-3
d_gene: TRBD2
len: 14
CDR3aa: CASSPGLGTDTQYF
CDR3nt: TGTGCCAGCAGTCCAGGACTAGGAACAGATACGCAGTATTTT

abundance: once
v_gene: TRBV7-9
j_gene: TRBJ2-2
d_gene: .
len: 15
CDR3aa: CASSFVGAGAGELFF
CDR3nt: TGTGCCAGCAGCTTTGTTGGGGCTGGGGCCGGGGAGCTGTTTTTT

abundance: once
v_gene: TRBV28
j_gene: TRBJ2-2
d_gene: TRBD1
len: 18
CDR3aa: CASSRRTGGISRNGELFF
CDR3nt: TGTGCCAGCAGCCGAAGGACAGGGGGCATAAGTAGGAACGGGGAGCTGTTTTTT

abundance: .
v_gene: TRBV15
j_gene: TRBJ2-3
d_gene: TRBD2
len: 15
CDR3aa: CATSRDPTTSDTQYF
CDR3nt: TGTGCCACCAGCAGAGACCCAACGACTAGCGATACGCAGTATTTT

abundance: .
v_gene: TRBV6-5
j_gene: TRBJ1-4
d_gene: TRBD1
len: 15
CDR3aa: CASSYGTGPNEKLFF
CDR3nt: TGTGCCAGCAGTTACGGGACAGGGCCTAATGAAAAACTGTTTTTT

abundance: .
v_gene: TRBV19
j_gene: TRBJ1-1
d_gene: .
len: 11
CDR3aa: CASLGNTEAFF
CDR3nt: TGTGCCAGTCTAGGGAACACTGAAGCTTTCTTT

abundance: .
v_gene: TRBV10-3
j_gene: TRBJ1-2
d_gene: .
len: 14
CDR3aa: CAIRGYQGGGGYTF
CDR3nt: TGTGCCATCAGGGGGTATCAAGGGGGTGGAGGCTACACCTTC

abundance: .
v_gene: TRBV5-4
j_gene: TRBJ2-7
d_gene: TRBD2
len: 16
CDR3aa: CASSVPGGGGSYEQYF
CDR3nt: TGTGCCAGCAGCGTCCCAGGCGGGGGGGGATCCTACGAGCAGTACTTC

abundance: .
v_gene: TRBV28
j_gene: TRBJ2-3
d_gene: TRBD2
len: 14
CDR3aa: CASNQRLAGDTQYF
CDR3nt: TGTGCCAGCAACCAGCGCCTAGCGGGCGATACGCAGTATTTT

abundance: few
v_gene: TRBV11-3
j_gene: TRBJ2-2
d_gene: .
len: 14
CDR3aa: CASSGQGNTGELFF
CDR3nt: TGTGCCAGCAGTGGGCAGGGGAACACCGGGGAGCTGTTTTTT

abundance: .
v_gene: TRBV6-1
j_gene: TRBJ2-7
d_gene: .
len: 13
CDR3aa: CASSPGHYYEQYF
CDR3nt: TGTGCCAGCAGTCCCGGACATTACTACGAGCAGTACTTC

abundance: once
v_gene: TRBV11-2
j_gene: TRBJ2-7
d_gene: .
len: 15
CDR3aa: CASSWYGTQTYEQYF
CDR3nt: TGTGCCAGCAGCTGGTACGGGACTCAGACCTACGAGCAGTACTTC

abundance: .
v_gene: TRBV7-9
j_gene: TRBJ2-7
d_gene: TRBD1
len: 14
CDR3aa: CASSSMTGYSEQYF
CDR3nt: TGTGCCAGCAGCTCGATGACAGGGTATAGCGAGCAGTACTTC

abundance: .
v_gene: TRBV24-1
j_gene: TRBJ2-1
d_gene: TRBD2
len: 16
CDR3aa: CATSDTSGREGGEQFF
CDR3nt: TGTGCCACCAGTGATACTAGCGGTCGGGAGGGTGGTGAGCAGTTCTTC

abundance: once
v_gene: TRBV25-1
j_gene: TRBJ1-1
d_gene: TRBD1
len: 17
CDR3aa: CASSDSTGAVVNTEAFF
CDR3nt: TGTGCCAGCAGTGATTCCACAGGGGCCGTCGTTAACACTGAAGCTTTCTTT

abundance: .
v_gene: TRBV7-9
j_gene: TRBJ2-5
d_gene: .
len: 13
CDR3aa: CASSPRRSETQYF
CDR3nt: TGTGCCAGCAGCCCTCGGCGGTCGGAGACCCAGTACTTC

abundance: .
v_gene: TRBV14
j_gene: TRBJ2-7
d_gene: .
len: 13
CDR3aa: CASSQGLGYEQYF
CDR3nt: TGTGCCAGCAGCCAAGGACTAGGTTACGAGCAGTACTTC

abundance: .
v_gene: TRBV27
j_gene: TRBJ1-2
d_gene: .
len: 13
CDR3aa: CASSFGLNYGYTF
CDR3nt: TGTGCCAGCAGTTTTGGGCTAAACTATGGCTACACCTTC

abundance: once
v_gene: TRBV4-1
j_gene: TRBJ1-2
d_gene: TRBD1
len: 17
CDR3aa: CASSPGTGGPRYYGYTF
CDR3nt: TGCGCCAGCAGCCCAGGGACAGGGGGCCCACGATACTATGGCTACACCTTC

abundance: .
v_gene: TRBV6-5
j_gene: TRBJ1-2
d_gene: .
len: 13
CDR3aa: CASSHRTDYGYTF
CDR3nt: TGTGCCAGCAGTCATCGGACAGACTATGGCTACACCTTC

abundance: .
v_gene: TRBV5-4
j_gene: TRBJ2-7
d_gene: TRBD2
len: 14
CDR3aa: CASSFSGRSYEQYF
CDR3nt: TGTGCCAGCAGCTTTAGCGGGAGATCCTACGAGCAGTACTTC

abundance: once
v_gene: TRBV28
j_gene: TRBJ2-7
d_gene: .
len: 11
CDR3aa: CASRFGYEQYF
CDR3nt: TGTGCCAGCAGGTTCGGGTACGAGCAGTACTTC

abundance: .
v_gene: TRBV11-2
j_gene: TRBJ2-4
d_gene: TRBD1
len: 15
CDR3aa: CASSVRQGTKNIQYF
CDR3nt: TGTGCCAGCAGCGTCCGACAGGGCACAAAAAACATTCAGTACTTC

abundance: .
v_gene: TRBV15
j_gene: TRBJ2-5
d_gene: TRBD2
len: 18
CDR3aa: CATSRVPLTSGGGETQYF
CDR3nt: TGTGCCACCAGCAGAGTCCCTCTGACTAGCGGGGGAGGCGAGACCCAGTACTTC

abundance: .
v_gene: TRBV25-1
j_gene: TRBJ1-5
d_gene: .
len: 14
CDR3aa: CASSGLRSGQPQHF
CDR3nt: TGTGCCAGCTCGGGACTCCGCTCCGGTCAGCCCCAGCATTTT